This T cell receptor beta chain was retrieved from a study of T cells in Graves' hyperthyroidism and ophthalmopathy. About the study: The initial diagnosis was the point when peripheral blood was collected, ahead of any treatment. Regarding the study as a whole: Most thyroid clonotypes that were expanded above 0.001 also turned up in blood.

It was RNA transcripts that yielded the amplified TCR beta CDR3 regions. TCR CDR3 regions were first amplified by RT-PCR with HTBI primers. In TCRdb, the multiplex PCR reads were re-called with MiXCR into one record per CDR3 protein. The repertoire consists of about 420,000 distinct CDR3 sequences, with about an eighth occurring once and the leading ten covering approximately 5.8%. Looked up from germline, CDR1 is SEHNR and CDR2 is FQNEAQ (reference sequence). V was shortened by 2 bases and J by 1 base, with 20 bases between the two germline ends. The length of the CDR3 is 19 residues. Participants, patients aged 18 to 65, had newly diagnosed hyperthyroidism with a duration under 2 months. Diagnosis relied on clinical symptoms, serum thyroxine and TRAb, thyroid ultrasound and orbital computed tomography. This clonotype was counted many times. Its antigen is unknown.

This sequence was found in a woman aged 18-29 years with Graves' hyperthyroidism. The sequenced sample consisted of blood. This chain joins TRBV7-9 and TRBJ2-2; no firm D call. In DNA, the CDR3 is TGTGCCAGCAGCTTACCCAAGGGCGGTGTAGGGATGAACACCGGGGAGCTGTTTTTT. This encodes CASSLPKGGVGMNTGELFF.